The rows below give T cell receptor beta chains drawn from one sample of a study of cytomegalovirus exposure and HLA in healthy donors. Libraries were prepared by immunoSEQ multiplex PCR; TCRdb keeps only in-frame clonotypes and omits some of them. The profile shows 100,000 to 120,000 clones, around 78% of them singletons. Material for sequencing was PBMCs. The origin of the receptors is a woman younger than 45 in good health and CMV-seronegative. The CDR3 runs from the conserved cysteine through the conserved F or W. Each record gives: clone size, J gene, D gene, V gene, CDR3 protein, CDR3 DNA. D genes are given only for firm matches. For some rows the clone size is stated as once, few or many, or as a class when expanded; others skip it.

clone size: -; J gene: TRBJ1-1; D gene: -; V gene: TRBV29-1; CDR3 protein: CSVVSRGVNTEAFF; CDR3 DNA: TGCAGCGTTGTATCCCGCGGGGTGAACACTGAAGCTTTCTTT
clone size: once; J gene: TRBJ1-1; D gene: TRBD1; V gene: TRBV7-2; CDR3 protein: CASSLSQTGATAFF; CDR3 DNA: TGTGCCAGCAGCTTAAGCCAGACAGGGGCAACAGCTTTCTTT
clone size: -; J gene: TRBJ1-1; D gene: TRBD1; V gene: TRBV7-9; CDR3 protein: CASSLGQGAGNTEAFF; CDR3 DNA: TGTGCCAGCAGCTTAGGACAGGGGGCGGGGAACACTGAAGCTTTCTTT
clone size: -; J gene: TRBJ2-7; D gene: -; V gene: TRBV6-1; CDR3 protein: CASSEGTAFYEQYF; CDR3 DNA: TGTGCCAGCAGTGAAGGGACAGCGTTCTACGAGCAGTACTTC
clone size: -; J gene: TRBJ2-5; D gene: TRBD2; V gene: TRBV30; CDR3 protein: CAWRLAGLRETQYF; CDR3 DNA: TGTGCCTGGAGGCTAGCGGGCTTGAGAGAGACCCAGTACTTC
clone size: -; J gene: TRBJ2-3; D gene: -; V gene: TRBV7-8; CDR3 protein: CASSSLDLTDTQYF; CDR3 DNA: TGTGCCAGCAGCTCTCTAGACCTCACAGATACGCAGTATTTT
clone size: -; J gene: TRBJ2-3; D gene: -; V gene: TRBV28; CDR3 protein: CASSLGQLTDTQYF; CDR3 DNA: TGTGCCAGCAGTTTAGGACAGCTCACAGATACGCAGTATTTT
clone size: -; J gene: TRBJ2-7; D gene: -; V gene: TRBV19; CDR3 protein: CASSISWRAEQYF; CDR3 DNA: TGTGCCAGTAGTATATCGTGGAGGGCCGAGCAGTACTTC
clone size: few; J gene: TRBJ2-2; D gene: -; V gene: TRBV7-2; CDR3 protein: CASSLVPANTGELFF; CDR3 DNA: TGTGCCAGCAGCTTAGTTCCAGCGAACACCGGGGAGCTGTTTTTT
clone size: -; J gene: TRBJ2-7; D gene: TRBD1; V gene: TRBV7-9; CDR3 protein: CASSPGQGTNEQYF; CDR3 DNA: TGTGCCAGCAGCCCGGGACAGGGGACGAACGAGCAGTACTTC
clone size: -; J gene: TRBJ1-5; D gene: -; V gene: TRBV27; CDR3 protein: CASSLTGSNQPQHF; CDR3 DNA: TGTGCCAGCAGCCTTACAGGGAGCAATCAGCCCCAGCATTTT
clone size: -; J gene: TRBJ2-2; D gene: TRBD1; V gene: TRBV27; CDR3 protein: CASREGTARAGELFF; CDR3 DNA: TGTGCCAGCAGAGAAGGGACAGCCAGGGCCGGGGAGCTGTTTTTT
clone size: few; J gene: TRBJ2-2; D gene: TRBD2; V gene: TRBV5-4; CDR3 protein: CASSQEAGGRRTGELFF; CDR3 DNA: TGTGCCAGCAGCCAGGAGGCGGGGGGGCGGAGGACCGGGGAGCTGTTTTTT
clone size: -; J gene: TRBJ1-1; D gene: -; V gene: TRBV5-1; CDR3 protein: CASSYRVGTEAFF; CDR3 DNA: TGCGCCAGCAGCTACAGGGTGGGGACTGAAGCTTTCTTT
clone size: -; J gene: TRBJ2-2; D gene: TRBD1; V gene: TRBV18; CDR3 protein: CASSQGQKNTGELFF; CDR3 DNA: TGTGCCAGCTCACAGGGACAGAAGAACACCGGGGAGCTGTTTTTT
clone size: -; J gene: TRBJ2-5; D gene: -; V gene: TRBV14; CDR3 protein: CASSQSVIVETQYF; CDR3 DNA: TGTGCCAGCAGCCAGAGCGTGATAGTGGAGACCCAGTACTTC
clone size: -; J gene: TRBJ2-7; D gene: TRBD1; V gene: TRBV5-1; CDR3 protein: CASSTRQGAYEQYF; CDR3 DNA: TGCGCCAGCAGCACCAGACAGGGGGCCTACGAGCAGTACTTC
clone size: -; J gene: TRBJ1-4; D gene: -; V gene: TRBV4-1; CDR3 protein: CASRTPSGQPNEKLFF; CDR3 DNA: TGCGCCAGCAGAACCCCCTCAGGACAGCCTAATGAAAAACTGTTTTTT
clone size: -; J gene: TRBJ2-7; D gene: TRBD1; V gene: TRBV7-8; CDR3 protein: CASSTPGQGAFLVSDEQYF; CDR3 DNA: TGTGCCAGCAGCACGCCGGGACAGGGGGCGTTTTTGGTGTCAGACGAGCAGTACTTC
clone size: few; J gene: TRBJ2-5; D gene: TRBD1; V gene: TRBV4-2; CDR3 protein: CASSQGGQGERETQYF; CDR3 DNA: TGTGCCAGCAGCCAAGGGGGACAGGGGGAAAGGGAGACCCAGTACTTC
clone size: -; J gene: TRBJ2-1; D gene: TRBD2; V gene: TRBV25-1; CDR3 protein: CASSEYSGRAGNEQFF; CDR3 DNA: TGTGCCAGCAGTGAATACAGCGGGAGGGCTGGGAATGAGCAGTTCTTC
clone size: -; J gene: TRBJ1-5; D gene: -; V gene: TRBV5-1; CDR3 protein: CASSLDPVNQPQHF; CDR3 DNA: TGCGCCAGCAGCTTGGACCCGGTGAATCAGCCCCAGCATTTT
clone size: -; J gene: TRBJ2-6; D gene: -; V gene: TRBV7-3; CDR3 protein: CASGPPPVGAGANVLTF; CDR3 DNA: TGTGCCAGCGGCCCACCTCCGGTAGGGGCTGGGGCCAACGTCCTGACTTTC
clone size: -; J gene: TRBJ1-5; D gene: TRBD1; V gene: TRBV7-2; CDR3 protein: CASSLEGLGQGTVQPQHF; CDR3 DNA: TGTGCCAGCAGCTTAGAAGGTTTGGGACAGGGTACGGTCCAGCCCCAGCATTTT
clone size: once; J gene: TRBJ1-1; D gene: -; V gene: TRBV11-2; CDR3 protein: CASSLDRRVGPAFF; CDR3 DNA: TGTGCCAGCAGCTTAGATCGGCGGGTCGGCCCAGCTTTCTTT
clone size: -; J gene: TRBJ1-3; D gene: -; V gene: TRBV4-3; CDR3 protein: CASSQFLGFGNTIYF; CDR3 DNA: TGCGCCAGCAGCCAATTCCTGGGCTTCGGAAACACCATATATTTT
clone size: -; J gene: TRBJ1-6; D gene: -; V gene: TRBV2; CDR3 protein: CASSENRDSSPLHF; CDR3 DNA: TGTGCCAGCAGTGAAAACCGGGACTCCTCACCCCTCCACTTT
clone size: -; J gene: TRBJ2-7; D gene: -; V gene: TRBV29-1; CDR3 protein: CSVGPDTSYEQYF; CDR3 DNA: TGCAGCGTTGGCCCCGACACATCCTACGAGCAGTACTTC
clone size: -; J gene: TRBJ2-2; D gene: -; V gene: TRBV7-6; CDR3 protein: CASSLVGGQVAGELFF; CDR3 DNA: TGTGCCAGCAGCTTAGTTGGGGGCCAGGTGGCCGGGGAGCTGTTTTTT
clone size: -; J gene: TRBJ1-2; D gene: -; V gene: TRBV28; CDR3 protein: CASSPDYRRGGYTF; CDR3 DNA: TGTGCCAGCAGTCCAGATTACCGGAGGGGTGGCTACACCTTC
clone size: -; J gene: TRBJ2-5; D gene: TRBD2; V gene: TRBV7-6; CDR3 protein: CASRLAGQETQYF; CDR3 DNA: TGTGCCAGCAGGCTAGCGGGCCAAGAGACCCAGTACTTC